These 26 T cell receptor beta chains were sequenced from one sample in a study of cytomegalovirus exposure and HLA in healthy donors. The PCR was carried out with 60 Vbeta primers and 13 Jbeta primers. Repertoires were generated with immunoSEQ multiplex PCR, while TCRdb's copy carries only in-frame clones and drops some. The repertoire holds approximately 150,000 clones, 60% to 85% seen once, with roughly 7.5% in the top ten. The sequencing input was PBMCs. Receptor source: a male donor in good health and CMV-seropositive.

CDR3 in DNA: TGTGCCAGCAGTTTTCGCGGGGCCGGGGGGCAGTACTTC. It encodes CASSFRGAGGQYF. The chain recombines TRBV2 with TRBJ2-7, with D possibly matching TRBD2 (6 bases). CDR3 length: 13 residues. Germline lookup yields CDR1 SNHLY and CDR2 FYNNEI. Trimming pared 5 bases from V and 9 bases from J, leaving 17 bases between.

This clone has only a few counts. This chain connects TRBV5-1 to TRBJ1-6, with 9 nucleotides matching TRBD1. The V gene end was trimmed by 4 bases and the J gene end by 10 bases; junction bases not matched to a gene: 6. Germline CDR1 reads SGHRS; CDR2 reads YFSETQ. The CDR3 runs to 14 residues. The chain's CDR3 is CASSPTGGGSPLHF. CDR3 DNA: TGCGCCAGCAGCCCAACAGGGGGCGGGTCACCCCTCCACTTT.

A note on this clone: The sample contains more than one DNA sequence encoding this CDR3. Here the CDR3 reads CASSPRGGAGYEQYF. CDR3 DNA: TGCGCCAGCAGCCCCCGAGGCGGAGCGGGCTACGAGCAGTACTTC. The rearrangement links TRBV5-1 to TRBJ2-7, with D possibly being TRBD2 (6 bases). Trimming pared 4 bases from V and 3 bases from J, leaving 17 bases between. The germline V gene has CDR1 SGHRS and CDR2 YFSETQ. This CDR3 region has 15 residues.

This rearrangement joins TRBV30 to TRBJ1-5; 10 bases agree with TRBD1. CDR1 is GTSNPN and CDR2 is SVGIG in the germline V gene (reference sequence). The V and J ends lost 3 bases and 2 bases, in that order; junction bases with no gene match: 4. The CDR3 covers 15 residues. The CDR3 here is CAWSPDRGGNQPQHF. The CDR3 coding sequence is TGTGCCTGGAGCCCGGACAGGGGGGGCAATCAGCCCCAGCATTTT.

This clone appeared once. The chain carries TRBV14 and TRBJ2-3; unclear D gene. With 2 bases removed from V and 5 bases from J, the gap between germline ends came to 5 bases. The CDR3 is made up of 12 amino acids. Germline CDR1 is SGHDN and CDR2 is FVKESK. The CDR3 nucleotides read TGTGCCAGCAGCCAACGACTAGATACGCAGTATTTT. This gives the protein CASSQRLDTQYF.

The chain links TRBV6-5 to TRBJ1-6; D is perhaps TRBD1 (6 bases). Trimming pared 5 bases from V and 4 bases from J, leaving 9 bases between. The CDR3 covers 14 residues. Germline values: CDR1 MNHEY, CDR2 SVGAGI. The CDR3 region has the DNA TGTGCCAGCAGTAGGACAGCTTATAATTCACCCCTCCACTTT. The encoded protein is CASSRTAYNSPLHF.

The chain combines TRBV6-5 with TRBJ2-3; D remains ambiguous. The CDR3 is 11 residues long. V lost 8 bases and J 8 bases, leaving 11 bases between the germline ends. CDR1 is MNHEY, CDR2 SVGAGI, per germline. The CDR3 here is CASSSTGTQYF. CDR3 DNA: TGTGCCAGCTCAAGCACGGGTACGCAGTATTTT.

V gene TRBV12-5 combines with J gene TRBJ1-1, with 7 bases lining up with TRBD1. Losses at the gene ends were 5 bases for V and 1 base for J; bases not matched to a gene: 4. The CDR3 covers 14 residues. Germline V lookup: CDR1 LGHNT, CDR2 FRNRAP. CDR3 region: CASGLGQANTEAFF. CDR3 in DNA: TGTGCTAGTGGTCTCGGACAGGCGAACACTGAAGCTTTCTTT.

The CDR3 is CASSPSGDYNTGELFF. The DNA of the CDR3 is TGTGCCAGCAGCCCCTCAGGGGACTACAACACCGGGGAGCTGTTTTTT. The V gene is TRBV7-9, the J gene TRBJ2-2; a weak D match, TRBD2 (7 bases). V was pared by 5 bases and J by 2 bases, with 15 bases between. The CDR3 loop spans 16 amino acids. Per germline, CDR1 SEHNR and CDR2 FQNEAQ (reference sequence).

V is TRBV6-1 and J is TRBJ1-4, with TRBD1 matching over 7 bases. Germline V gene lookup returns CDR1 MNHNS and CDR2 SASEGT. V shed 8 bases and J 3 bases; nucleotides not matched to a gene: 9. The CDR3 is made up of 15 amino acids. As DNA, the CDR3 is TGTGCCAGCCGGCTACAGGGGCGGGCTAATGAAAAACTGTTTTTT. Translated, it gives CASRLQGRANEKLFF.

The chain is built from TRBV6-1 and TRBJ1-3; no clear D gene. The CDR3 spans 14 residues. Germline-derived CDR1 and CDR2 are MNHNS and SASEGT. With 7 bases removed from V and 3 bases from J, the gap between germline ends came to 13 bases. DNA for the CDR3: TGTGCCAGCATCGGGGAGTTTGGTGGAAACACCATATATTTT. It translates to CASIGEFGGNTIYF.

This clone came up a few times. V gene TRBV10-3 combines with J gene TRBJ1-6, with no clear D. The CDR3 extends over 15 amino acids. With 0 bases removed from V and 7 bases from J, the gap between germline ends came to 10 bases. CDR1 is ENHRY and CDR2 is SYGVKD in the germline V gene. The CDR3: CAISESTGQNSPLHF. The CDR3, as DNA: TGTGCCATCAGTGAGTCAACTGGGCAGAATTCACCCCTCCACTTT.

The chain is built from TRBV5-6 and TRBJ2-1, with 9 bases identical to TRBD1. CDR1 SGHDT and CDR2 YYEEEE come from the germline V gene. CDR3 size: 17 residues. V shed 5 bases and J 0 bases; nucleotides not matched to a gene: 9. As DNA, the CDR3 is TGTGCCAGCAGTTTACAGGGGGCCGGGAGCTCCTACAATGAGCAGTTCTTC. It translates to CASSLQGAGSSYNEQFF. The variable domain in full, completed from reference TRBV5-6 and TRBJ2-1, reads DAGVTQSPTHLIKTRGQQVTLRCSPKSGHDTVSWYQQALGQGPQFIFQYYEEEERQRGNFPDRFSGHQFPNYSSELNVNALLLGDSALYLCASSLQGAGSSYNEQFFGPGTRLTVL.

In nucleotides, the CDR3 is TGCGCCAGCAGGCCAAGACTAGCGGGGGAAGAGACCCAGTACTTC. This sequence encodes CASRPRLAGEETQYF. The gene calls are TRBV5-1 and TRBJ2-5, with TRBD2 matching 12 bases. Germline CDR1 and CDR2: SGHRS and YFSETQ. Trimming took 5 bases from V and 3 from J; bases not matched to a gene: 5. The CDR3 loop spans 15 amino acids.

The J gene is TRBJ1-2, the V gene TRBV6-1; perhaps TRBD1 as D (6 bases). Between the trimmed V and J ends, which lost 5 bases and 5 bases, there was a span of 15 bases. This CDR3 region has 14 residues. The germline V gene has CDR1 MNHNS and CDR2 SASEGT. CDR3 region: CASSSWTEGYGYTF. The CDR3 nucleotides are TGTGCCAGCAGTTCTTGGACAGAGGGGTATGGCTACACCTTC.

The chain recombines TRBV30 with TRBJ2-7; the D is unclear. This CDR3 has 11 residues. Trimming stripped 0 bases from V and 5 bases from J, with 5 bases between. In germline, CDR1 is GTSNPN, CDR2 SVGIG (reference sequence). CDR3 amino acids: CAWSVLNEQYF. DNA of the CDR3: TGTGCCTGGAGTGTACTGAACGAGCAGTACTTC.

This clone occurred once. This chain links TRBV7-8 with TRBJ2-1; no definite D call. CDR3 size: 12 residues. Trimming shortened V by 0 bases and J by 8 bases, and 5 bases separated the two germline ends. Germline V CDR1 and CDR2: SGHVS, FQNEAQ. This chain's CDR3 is CASSLAPYEQFF. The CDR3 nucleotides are TGTGCCAGCAGCTTAGCCCCTTATGAGCAGTTCTTC.

The CDR3 DNA is TGTGCCAGCAGCTCGAGACTGTCTTTGCGGGGGGCGCAGTACTACACCTTC. Amino acids: CASSSRLSLRGAQYYTF. This rearrangement joins TRBV9 to TRBJ1-2, with a weak D call TRBD1 (6 bases). The CDR3 spans 17 residues. V lost 4 bases to trimming and J lost 10 bases, with 29 bases between them. Germline V gives CDR1 SGDLS, CDR2 YYNGEE.

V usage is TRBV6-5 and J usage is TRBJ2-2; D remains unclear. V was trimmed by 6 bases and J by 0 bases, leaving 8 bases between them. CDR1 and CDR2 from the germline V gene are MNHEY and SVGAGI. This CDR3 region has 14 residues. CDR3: CASSTGSNTGELFF. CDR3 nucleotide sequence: TGTGCCAGCAGCACCGGTTCGAACACCGGGGAGCTGTTTTTT.

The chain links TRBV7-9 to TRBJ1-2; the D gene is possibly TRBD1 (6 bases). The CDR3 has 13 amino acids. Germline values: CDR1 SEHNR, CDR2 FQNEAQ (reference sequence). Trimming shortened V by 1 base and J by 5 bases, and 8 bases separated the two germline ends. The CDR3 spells CASSLGTEYGYTF. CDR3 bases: TGTGCCAGCAGCTTAGGGACAGAATATGGCTACACCTTC.

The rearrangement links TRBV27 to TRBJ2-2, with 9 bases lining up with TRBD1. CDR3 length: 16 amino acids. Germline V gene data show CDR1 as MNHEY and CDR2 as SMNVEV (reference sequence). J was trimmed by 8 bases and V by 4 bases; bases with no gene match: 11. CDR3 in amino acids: CASSSPGQGRTGELFF. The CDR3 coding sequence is TGTGCCAGCAGTTCCCCCGGACAGGGGAGGACTGGGGAGCTGTTTTTT.

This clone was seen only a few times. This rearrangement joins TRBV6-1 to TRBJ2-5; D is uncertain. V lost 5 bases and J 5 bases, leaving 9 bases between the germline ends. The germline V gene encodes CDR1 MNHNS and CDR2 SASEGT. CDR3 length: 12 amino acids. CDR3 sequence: CASSPLEETQYF. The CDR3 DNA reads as TGTGCCAGCAGTCCCTTAGAGGAGACCCAGTACTTC.

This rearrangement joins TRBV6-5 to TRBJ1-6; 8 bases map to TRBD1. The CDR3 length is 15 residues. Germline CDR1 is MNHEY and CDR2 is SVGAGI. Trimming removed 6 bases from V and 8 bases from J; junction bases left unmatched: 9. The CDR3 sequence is CASRTTGAGDSPLHF. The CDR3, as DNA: TGTGCCAGCAGAACGACAGGGGCGGGCGATTCACCCCTCCACTTT.

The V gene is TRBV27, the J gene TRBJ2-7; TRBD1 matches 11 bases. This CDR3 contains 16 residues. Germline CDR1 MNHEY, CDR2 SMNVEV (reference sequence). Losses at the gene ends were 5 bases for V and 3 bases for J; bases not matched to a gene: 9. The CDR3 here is CASSPHRTGGVYEQYF. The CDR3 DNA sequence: TGTGCCAGCAGTCCACATAGGACAGGGGGCGTCTACGAGCAGTACTTC.

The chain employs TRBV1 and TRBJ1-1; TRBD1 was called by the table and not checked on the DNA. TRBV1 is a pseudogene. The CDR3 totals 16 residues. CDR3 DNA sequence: TGCACCAGCAGCCACGCGTACAGGGGTAGGGACACTGAAGCTTTCTTT. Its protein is CTSSHAYRGRDTEAFF.

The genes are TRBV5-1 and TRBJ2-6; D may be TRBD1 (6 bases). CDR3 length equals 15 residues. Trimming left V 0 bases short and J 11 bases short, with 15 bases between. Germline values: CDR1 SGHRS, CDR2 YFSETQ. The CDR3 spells CASSLGDIPGDVLTF. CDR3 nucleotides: TGCGCCAGCAGCTTGGGGGACATTCCCGGGGACGTCCTGACTTTC.